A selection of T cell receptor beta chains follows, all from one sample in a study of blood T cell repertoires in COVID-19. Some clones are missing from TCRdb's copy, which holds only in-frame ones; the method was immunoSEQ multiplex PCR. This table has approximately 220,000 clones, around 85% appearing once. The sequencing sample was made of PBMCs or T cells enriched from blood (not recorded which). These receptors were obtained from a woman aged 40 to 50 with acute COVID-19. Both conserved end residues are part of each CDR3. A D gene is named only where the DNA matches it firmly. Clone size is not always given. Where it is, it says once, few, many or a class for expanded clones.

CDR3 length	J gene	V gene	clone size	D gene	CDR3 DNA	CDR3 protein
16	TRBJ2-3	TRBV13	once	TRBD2	TGTGCCAGCAGCACGGCCGGGACTAGCGTGGTAGATACGCAGTATTTT	CASSTAGTSVVDTQYF
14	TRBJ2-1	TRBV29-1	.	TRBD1	TGCAGCGTTTGGGACAGGGGGCACGGGAATGAGCAGTTCTTC	CSVWDRGHGNEQFF
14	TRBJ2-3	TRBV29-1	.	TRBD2	TGCAGCGTCGGACTAGCGGGAGGCGCAGATACGCAGTATTTT	CSVGLAGGADTQYF
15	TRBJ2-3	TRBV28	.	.	TGTGCCAGCAGGTTGCCTAAAAACACGGCGGGTACGCAGTATTTT	CASRLPKNTAGTQYF
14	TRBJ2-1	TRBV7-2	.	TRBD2	TGTGCCAGCGGTGGCGGGAGCTCCTACAATGAGCAGTTCTTC	CASGGGSSYNEQFF
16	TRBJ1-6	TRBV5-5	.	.	TGTGCCAGCAGCTTGGCCGTGGGGGAGGGGAATTCACCCCTCCACTTT	CASSLAVGEGNSPLHF
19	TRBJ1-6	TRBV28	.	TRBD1	TGTGCCAGCAGTTTACCCCCCTCCCCAGGGGGCGTTCTTAATTCACCCCTCCACTTT	CASSLPPSPGGVLNSPLHF
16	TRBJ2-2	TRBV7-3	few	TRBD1	TGTGCCAGCAGCACACAGGGGGCGCGAAGCACCGGGGAGCTGTTTTTT	CASSTQGARSTGELFF
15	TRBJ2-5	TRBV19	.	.	TGTGCCAGTAGACCATCCCGCACTATTGCAGAGACCCAGTACTTC	CASRPSRTIAETQYF
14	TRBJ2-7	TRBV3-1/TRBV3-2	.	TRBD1	TGTGCCAGCAGCCCGAGACAGGGGGCGGGGGAGCAGTACTTC	CASSPRQGAGEQYF
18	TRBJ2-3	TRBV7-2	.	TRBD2	TGTGCCAGCAGCTTGACAGCTAGCGGAGGCGGGTACACAGATACGCAGTATTTT	CASSLTASGGGYTDTQYF
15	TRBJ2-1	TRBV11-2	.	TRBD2	TGTGCCAGCAGCTTAGCCGGGACTAGTTCCAATGAGCAGTTCTTC	CASSLAGTSSNEQFF